This note documents a single T cell receptor beta chain sequence. The CDR3 sequence is 16 residues long. Trimming removed 0 bases from V and 6 bases from J, with 15 bases in between. The germline V gene has CDR1 LNHNV and CDR2 YYDKDF (reference sequence). TCRdb keeps only in-frame clones here, not all; method: immunoSEQ multiplex PCR. The profile shows 350,000 or so clones, roughly 86% of them singletons. This specimen comes from a study of blood T cell repertoires in COVID-19. Looking at the study overall: The cDNA or gDNA used as material had been derived from T cells, B-cell-depleted T cells, or PBMCs.

The chain carries TRBV15 and TRBJ2-1; D might be TRBD2 (5 bases). Sequencing was carried out using PBMCs or T cells enriched from blood (not recorded which). This TCR was recovered from a woman aged 25 to 39 who had been exposed to COVID-19. The CDR3 loop reads CATSRDGLSEANEQFF. The CDR3 DNA reads TGTGCCACCAGCAGAGATGGACTGTCCGAGGCCAATGAGCAGTTCTTC.